This T cell receptor beta chain was sequenced in a study of control samples from healthy donors and cancer patients. CDR1 and CDR2 from the germline V gene are LGHNA and YSLEER. V was shortened by 1 base and J by 1 base, with 26 bases between the two germline ends. This CDR3 comprises 21 residues. TCRdb's table, derived via immunoSEQ multiplex PCR, lists solely in-frame clones and lacks some. This table has about 120,000 clones, approximately 93% appearing once. The TCR sequence derives from a woman aged 18-29 years in good health. Sequencing used blood. The gene calls are TRBV4-3 and TRBJ1-5; D perhaps matches TRBD1 (6 bases). The CDR3 reads CASSQAGETRQVYRSNQPQHF. Here the CDR3 DNA reads TGCGCCAGCAGCCAAGCTGGGGAGACAAGACAGGTTTATAGGAGCAATCAGCCCCAGCATTTT.